These 8 T cell receptor beta chains originate from one sample sequenced in a study of cytomegalovirus exposure and HLA in healthy donors. The PCR contained 60 Vbeta and 13 Jbeta primers. The assay was immunoSEQ multiplex PCR, and TCRdb's table has in-frame clones only and misses some. The repertoire has over 85,000 clones, over 65% of them found once; the top ten carry about 3.5%. Sequenced material: PBMCs. Receptors originate from a man aged 40-55 years in good health and CMV-seronegative.

The chain links TRBV5-1 to TRBJ1-5, with D unclear. This CDR3 is built from 18 residues. With 7 bases removed from V and 0 bases from J, the gap between germline ends came to 23 bases. Germline values: CDR1 SGHRS, CDR2 YFSETQ. The CDR3, as DNA: TGCGCCAGCTTCGTGCGGGGAAAAAATCGCGGTAGCAATCAGCCCCAGCATTTT. It specifies CASFVRGKNRGSNQPQHF.

The chain has TRBV6-1 and TRBJ1-5; tentative D call: TRBD1 (5 bases). The V gene's germline CDR1 is MNHNS and CDR2 SASEGT. V was clipped by 2 bases and J by 0 bases, with 11 bases between them. The CDR3 is made up of 16 amino acids. CDR3 nucleotides: TGTGCCAGCAGTGAAAGGTTCAGGGCTAGCAATCAGCCCCAGCATTTT. Its protein product is CASSERFRASNQPQHF.

The chain uses TRBV27 and TRBJ2-1, with D possibly matching TRBD2 (6 bases). The V and J ends lost 4 bases and 9 bases respectively, with 16 bases between them. Germline V CDR1 and CDR2: MNHEY, SMNVEV (reference sequence). The CDR3 spans 14 residues. The CDR3 loop is CASSWAGVGGEQFF. The CDR3 coding sequence is TGTGCCAGCAGTTGGGCTGGGGTGGGGGGTGAGCAGTTCTTC.

This clone was seen a few times. CDR3: CASSPGQDYGYTF. In DNA, the CDR3 is TGTGCCAGCAGCCCGGGACAGGACTATGGCTACACCTTC. The V and J genes are TRBV7-8 and TRBJ1-2, with 8 bases matching TRBD1. Per the germline V gene, CDR1 is SGHVS and CDR2 is FQNEAQ. This CDR3 has 13 amino acids. V was pared by 5 bases and J by 3 bases, with 2 bases of the junction left unmatched.

V and J are TRBV19 and TRBJ1-5; D is perhaps TRBD1 (5 bases). Germline V lookup: CDR1 LNHDA, CDR2 SQIVND (reference sequence). This CDR3 contains 13 residues. Trimming took off 2 bases at V and 6 bases at J, with 8 bases between the two ends. The CDR3 protein is CASSIPRAQPQHF. DNA for the CDR3: TGTGCCAGTAGTATACCCAGGGCTCAGCCCCAGCATTTT.

This clone has a handful of counts. The rearrangement joins TRBV9 to TRBJ2-2, with a tentative D call TRBD1 (7 bases). Trimming removed 7 bases at V and 7 bases at J, with 17 bases between. Germline assignment: CDR1 SGDLS and CDR2 YYNGEE. CDR3 length: 14 residues. Written as DNA, the CDR3 is TGTGCCAGCCAGGGGGGCCTTGGTAACGGGGAGCTGTTTTTT. Translated, it gives CASQGGLGNGELFF.

The J gene is TRBJ2-7, the V gene TRBV7-8; TRBD2 might be the D (5 bases). Trimming removed 4 bases at V and 5 bases at J, with 15 bases between. This CDR3 region has 14 residues. Germline CDR1 SGHVS, CDR2 FQNEAQ. CDR3 nucleotides: TGTGCCAGCAGCTGGAGCCCAACGGGGAACGAGCAGTACTTC. Protein product: CASSWSPTGNEQYF.

V gene TRBV11-2 combines with J gene TRBJ2-7, with 10 bases fitting TRBD2. The germline gives CDR1 SGHAT, CDR2 FQNNGV. Trimming cost V 5 bases and J 2 bases; bases outside gene matches: 9. This CDR3 is 16 amino acids long. The CDR3 here is CASSTPWLAGAYEQYF. Here the CDR3 DNA reads TGTGCCAGCAGCACCCCGTGGCTAGCGGGGGCCTACGAGCAGTACTTC. Variable domain in full (rest from reference TRBV11-2 and TRBJ2-7): EAGVAQSPRYKIIEKRQSVAFWCNPISGHATLYWYQQILGQGPKLLIQFQNNGVVDDSQLPKDRFSAERLKGVDSTLKIQPAKLEDSAVYLCASSTPWLAGAYEQYFGPGTRLTVT.